The source of this T cell receptor (beta chain) is a study of T cell responses to AZD1222 COVID-19 vaccine. Points from the study as a whole: Of spike-specific TCRs, nearly half reportedly target regions left unmutated in variants.

Of note for this clone: The target antigen is unknown.

Produced via immunoSEQ multiplex PCR; TCRdb's table is partial and in-frame only. The sample holds roughly 120,000 clones, around 90% seen once. The V end was cut by 6 bases, the J end by 1 base, with 9 bases between. The CDR3 length is 13 residues. The V gene's germline CDR1 is MNHEY and CDR2 SVGAGI. The chain couples TRBV6-5 to TRBJ1-1; D uncertain. The starting material was peripheral blood, obtained 28 days after the second dose of the MenACWY control vaccine. The clonotype comes from an adult who received the MenACWY meningococcal vaccine as a control. CDR3 bases: TGTGCCAGCAGATACATAGAGAACACTGAAGCTTTCTTT. Translating gives CASRYIENTEAFF.